The T cell receptor (beta chain) described here comes from a study of blood T cell repertoires in COVID-19. Germline-derived CDR1 and CDR2 are SGDLS and YYNGEE. Trimming removed 0 bases from V and 3 bases from J, with 10 bases in between. This CDR3 contains 15 residues. Data came from immunoSEQ multiplex PCR; TCRdb stores just in-frame clones and leaves some out. The sample has approximately 350,000 clones, 86% seen once; the top ten hold roughly 7.1%. Input material: peripheral blood. The source is a woman aged 55-75 years with COVID-19, enrolled during active disease. The chain is built from TRBV9 and TRBJ2-1; D may be TRBD1 (6 bases). CDR3 nucleotide sequence: TGTGCCAGCAGCGTAGTAGGGGGTTTCTACAATGAGCAGTTCTTC. Translation: CASSVVGGFYNEQFF.